Described below is a single TCR beta chain sequence and its context. Its antigen is unidentified. CD4+ cell separation produced CD45RA+ naive and CD45RA-negative memory subsets. The data stem from a study of shared clonotypes between healthy human individuals. V dropped 0 bases and J dropped 2 bases, with 13 bases sitting between them. This CDR3 is built from 17 residues. Per the germline V gene, CDR1 is ENHRY and CDR2 is SYGVKD. Study-wide results and caveats: The diversity represented, both genetic and in exposure history, was limited by few donors. Sequencing depth was expected to affect clonotype sharing among donors.

Replicate PCRs for sorted subsets used roughly 200 ng DNA; this equaled about 30,000 T cell genomes. Only in-frame clones appear in the TCRdb table, and some are missing; sequencing was by immunoSEQ multiplex PCR. The sample has approximately 2,000,000 clones; 92% are singletons. This chain uses TRBV10-3 with TRBJ2-2, with unresolved D. The receptor was derived from a man aged 18 to 29 in good health. Some clones in this sample may be carry-over from other donors' samples. The sample consisted of naive CD4+ T cells from PBMCs. Subset of the sample: CD45RA+ positively selected. CDR3 sequence: CAISESRSQKNTGELFF. The DNA of the CDR3 is TGTGCCATCAGTGAGTCGAGGTCACAGAAAAACACCGGGGAGCTGTTTTTT.